The subject of this entry is one T cell receptor beta chain. The PCR ran on 60 Vbeta and 13 Jbeta primers. TCRdb's copy holds only in-frame clones and misses some; the assay was immunoSEQ multiplex PCR. The table shows about 59,000 clones, with approximately 80% occurring only once. These data originate in a study of cytomegalovirus exposure and HLA in healthy donors. V trimming: 5 bases; J trimming: 1 base; junction bases outside the gene matches: 1. The CDR3 length is 13 residues. CDR1 and CDR2 from the germline V gene are SGHAT and FQDESV (reference sequence). The sequenced sample was PBMCs. The chain has TRBV11-1 and TRBJ2-5; 7 bases line up with TRBD1. The TCR sequence derives from a human donor in good health. CDR3 DNA: TGTGCCAGCAGCCGGACAGGCCAAGAGACCCAGTACTTC. Translated: CASSRTGQETQYF.